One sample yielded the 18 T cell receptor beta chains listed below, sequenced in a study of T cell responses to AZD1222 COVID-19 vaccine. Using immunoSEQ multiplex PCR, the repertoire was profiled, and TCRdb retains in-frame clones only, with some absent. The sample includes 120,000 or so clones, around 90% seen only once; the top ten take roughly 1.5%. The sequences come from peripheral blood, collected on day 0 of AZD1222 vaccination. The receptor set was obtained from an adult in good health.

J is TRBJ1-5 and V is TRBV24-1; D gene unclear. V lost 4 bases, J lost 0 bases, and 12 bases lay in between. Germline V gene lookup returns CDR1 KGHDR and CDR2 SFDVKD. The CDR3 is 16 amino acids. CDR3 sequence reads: CATSEKGPYSNQPQHF. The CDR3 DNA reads TGTGCCACCAGTGAAAAGGGCCCTTATAGCAATCAGCCCCAGCATTTT.

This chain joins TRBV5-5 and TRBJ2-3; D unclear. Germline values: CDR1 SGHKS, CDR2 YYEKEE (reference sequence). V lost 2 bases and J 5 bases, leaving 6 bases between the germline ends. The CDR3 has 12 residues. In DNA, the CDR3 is TGTGCCAGCAGCTTTGGGATAGATACGCAGTATTTT. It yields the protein CASSFGIDTQYF.

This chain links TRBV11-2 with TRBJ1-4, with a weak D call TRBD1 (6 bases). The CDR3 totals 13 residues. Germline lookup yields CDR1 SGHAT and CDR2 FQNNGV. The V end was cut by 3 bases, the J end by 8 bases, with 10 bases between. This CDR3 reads CASSFVRGEKLFF. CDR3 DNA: TGTGCCAGCAGCTTCGTCAGGGGAGAAAAACTGTTTTTT.

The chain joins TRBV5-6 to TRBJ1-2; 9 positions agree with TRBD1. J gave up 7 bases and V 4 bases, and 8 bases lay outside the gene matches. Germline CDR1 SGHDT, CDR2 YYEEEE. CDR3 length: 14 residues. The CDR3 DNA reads TGTGCCAGCAGCCCTACAGGGGGCAGTCGTGGCTACACCTTC. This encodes CASSPTGGSRGYTF.

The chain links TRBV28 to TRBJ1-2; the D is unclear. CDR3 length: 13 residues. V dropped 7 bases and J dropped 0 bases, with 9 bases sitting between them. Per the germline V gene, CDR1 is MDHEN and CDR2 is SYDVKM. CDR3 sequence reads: CASTLSANYGYTF. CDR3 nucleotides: TGTGCCAGCACCCTTTCAGCTAACTATGGCTACACCTTC.

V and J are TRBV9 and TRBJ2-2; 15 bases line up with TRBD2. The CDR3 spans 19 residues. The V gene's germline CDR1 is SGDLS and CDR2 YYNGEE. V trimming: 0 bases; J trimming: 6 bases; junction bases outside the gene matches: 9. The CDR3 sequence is CASSVDGLAGGPGAGELFF. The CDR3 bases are TGTGCCAGCAGCGTAGACGGACTAGCGGGAGGGCCGGGGGCCGGGGAGCTGTTTTTT. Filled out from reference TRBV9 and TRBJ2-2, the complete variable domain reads DSGVTQTPKHLITATGQRVTLRCSPRSGDLSVYWYQQSLDQGLQFLIQYYNGEERAKGNILERFSAQQFPDLHSELNLSSLELGDSALYFCASSVDGLAGGPGAGELFFGEGSRLTVL.

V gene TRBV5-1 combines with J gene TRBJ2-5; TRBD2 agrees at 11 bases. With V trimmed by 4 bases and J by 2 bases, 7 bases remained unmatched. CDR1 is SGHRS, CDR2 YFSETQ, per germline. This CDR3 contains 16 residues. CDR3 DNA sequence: TGCGCCAGCAGCCCCACTAGCGGGGGTATTCAAGAGACCCAGTACTTC. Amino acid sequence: CASSPTSGGIQETQYF. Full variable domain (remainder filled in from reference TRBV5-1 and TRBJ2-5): KAGVTQTPRYLIKTRGQQVTLSCSPISGHRSVSWYQQTPGQGLQFLFEYFSETQRNKGNFPGRFSGRQFSNSRSEMNVSTLELGDSALYLCASSPTSGGIQETQYFGPGTRLLVL.

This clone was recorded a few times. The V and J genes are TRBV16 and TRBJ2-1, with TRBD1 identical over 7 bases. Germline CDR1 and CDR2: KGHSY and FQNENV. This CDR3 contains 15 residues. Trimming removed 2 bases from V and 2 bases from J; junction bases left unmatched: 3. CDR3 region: CASSQDRVTYNEQFF. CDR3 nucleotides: TGTGCCAGCAGCCAAGACAGGGTTACCTACAATGAGCAGTTCTTC.

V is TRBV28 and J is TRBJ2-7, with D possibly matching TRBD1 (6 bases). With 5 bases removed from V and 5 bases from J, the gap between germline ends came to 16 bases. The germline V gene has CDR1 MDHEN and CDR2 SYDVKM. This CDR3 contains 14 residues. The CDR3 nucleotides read TGTGCCAGCAGTCATTCAGGGGTGAGGAACGAGCAGTACTTC. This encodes CASSHSGVRNEQYF.

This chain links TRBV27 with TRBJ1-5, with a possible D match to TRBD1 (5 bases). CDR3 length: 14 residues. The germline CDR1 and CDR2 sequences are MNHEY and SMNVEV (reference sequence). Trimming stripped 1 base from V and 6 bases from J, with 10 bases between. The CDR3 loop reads CASSLWGEAQPQHF. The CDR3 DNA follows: TGTGCCAGCAGTTTATGGGGGGAGGCTCAGCCCCAGCATTTT.

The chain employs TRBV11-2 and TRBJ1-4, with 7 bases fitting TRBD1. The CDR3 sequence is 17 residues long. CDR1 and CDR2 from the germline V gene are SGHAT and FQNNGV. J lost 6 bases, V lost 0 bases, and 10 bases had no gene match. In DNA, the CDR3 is TGTGCCAGCAGCTTAGAGGGACAGTACTGGGGCTATGAAAAACTGTTTTTT. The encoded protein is CASSLEGQYWGYEKLFF.

The CDR3 is CASSQTGTGVDEQYF. CDR3 sequence (DNA): TGCGCCAGCAGCCAGACCGGGACAGGGGTGGACGAGCAGTACTTC. The chain uses TRBV5-1 and TRBJ2-7, with TRBD1 matching over 10 bases. Losses at the gene ends were 4 bases for V and 5 bases for J; bases not matched to a gene: 9. The CDR3 extends over 15 amino acids. Germline values: CDR1 SGHRS, CDR2 YFSETQ.

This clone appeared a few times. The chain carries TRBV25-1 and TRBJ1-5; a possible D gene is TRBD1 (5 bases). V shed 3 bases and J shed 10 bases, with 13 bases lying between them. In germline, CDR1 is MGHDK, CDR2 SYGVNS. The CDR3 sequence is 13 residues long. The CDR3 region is CASSEGGQTPQHF. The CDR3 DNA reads TGTGCCAGCAGTGAGGGAGGACAAACACCCCAGCATTTT.

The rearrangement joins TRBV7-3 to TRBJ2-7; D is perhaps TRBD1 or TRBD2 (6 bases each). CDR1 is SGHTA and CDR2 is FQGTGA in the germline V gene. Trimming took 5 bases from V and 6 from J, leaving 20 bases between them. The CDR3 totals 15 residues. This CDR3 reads CASSPAGGAFGEQYF. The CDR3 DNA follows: TGTGCCAGCAGCCCGGCCGGGGGCGCTTTCGGCGAGCAGTACTTC.

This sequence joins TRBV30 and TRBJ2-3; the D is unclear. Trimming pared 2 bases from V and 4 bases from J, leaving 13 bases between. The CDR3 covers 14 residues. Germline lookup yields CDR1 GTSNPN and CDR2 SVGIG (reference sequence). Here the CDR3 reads CAWSNNDYSDTQYF. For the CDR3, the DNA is TGTGCCTGGAGTAACAACGATTACTCAGATACGCAGTATTTT.

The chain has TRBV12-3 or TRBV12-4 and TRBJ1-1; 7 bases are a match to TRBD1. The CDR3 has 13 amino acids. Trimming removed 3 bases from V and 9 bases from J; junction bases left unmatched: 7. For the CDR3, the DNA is TGTGCCAGCAGTTTGGGGACAGCGGCAAAAGCTTTCTTT. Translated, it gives CASSLGTAAKAFF.

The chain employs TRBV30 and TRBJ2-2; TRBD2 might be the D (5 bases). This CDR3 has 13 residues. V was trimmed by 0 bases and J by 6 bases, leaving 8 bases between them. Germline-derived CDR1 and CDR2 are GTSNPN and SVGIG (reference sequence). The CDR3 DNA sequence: TGTGCCTGGAGTGTAAGGGAGTCCGGGGAGCTGTTTTTT. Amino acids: CAWSVRESGELFF.

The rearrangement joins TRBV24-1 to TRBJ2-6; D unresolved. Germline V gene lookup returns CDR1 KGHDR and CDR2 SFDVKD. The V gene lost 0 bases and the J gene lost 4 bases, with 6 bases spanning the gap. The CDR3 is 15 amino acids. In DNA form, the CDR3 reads TGTGCCACCAGTGATTTGCAATTCGGGGCCAACGTCCTGACTTTC. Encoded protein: CATSDLQFGANVLTF.